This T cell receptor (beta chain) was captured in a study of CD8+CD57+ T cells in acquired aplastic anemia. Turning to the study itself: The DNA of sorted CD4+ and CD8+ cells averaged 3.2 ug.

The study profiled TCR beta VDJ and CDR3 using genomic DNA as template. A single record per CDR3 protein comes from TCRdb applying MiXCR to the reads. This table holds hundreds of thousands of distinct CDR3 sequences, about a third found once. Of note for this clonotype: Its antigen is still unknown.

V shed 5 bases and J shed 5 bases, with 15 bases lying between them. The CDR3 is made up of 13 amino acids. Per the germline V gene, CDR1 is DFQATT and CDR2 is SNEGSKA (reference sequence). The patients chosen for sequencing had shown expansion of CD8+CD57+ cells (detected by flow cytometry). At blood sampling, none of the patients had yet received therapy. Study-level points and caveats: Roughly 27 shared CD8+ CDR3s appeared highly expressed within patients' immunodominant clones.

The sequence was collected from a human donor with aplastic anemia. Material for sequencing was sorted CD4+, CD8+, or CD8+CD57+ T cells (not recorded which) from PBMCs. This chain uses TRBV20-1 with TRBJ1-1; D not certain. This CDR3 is CSAQTQGGTEAFF. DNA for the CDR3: TGCAGTGCTCAAACACAAGGCGGGACTGAAGCTTTCTTT.